One sample yielded the 13 T cell receptor beta chains listed below, sequenced in a study of T-cell reconstitution after alpha-beta-depleted transplantation in children. No antigen has been assigned to these receptors. Library preparation (for TCRbeta) was performed with unique molecular identifiers. TCRdb processed the PCR reads anew with MiXCR; each CDR3 protein has one entry. The top ten clones hold 27% of a sample with around 31,000 distinct CDR3 sequences, around 6% of them seen once. Overall study findings and caveats: Several hundred graft clones that had expanded were reportedly the source of alpha-beta T cells about two months after transplant.

The sample in question was peripheral blood, obtained 60 days after TCRalphabeta/CD19-depleted stem cell transplant. These receptors were obtained from a child under two years old who had a stem cell transplant for acute myeloid leukemia, so the T cells may come from the graft donor.

This clonotype was recorded at least ten times. CDR3 DNA: TGTGCCAGCAGCAAGCAGGGGGCGTCCAATGAGCAGTTCTTC. Translating it yields CASSKQGASNEQFF. The V gene is TRBV6-1, the J gene TRBJ2-1; 8 bases are a match to TRBD1. V trimming: 6 bases; J trimming: 6 bases; junction bases outside the gene matches: 7. The CDR3 sequence is 14 residues long. The germline CDR1 and CDR2 sequences are MNHNS and SASEGT.

Concerning this clonotype: It may be a read error: a sequence one base away is much more abundant. Written as DNA, the CDR3 is TGTGCCACCAGTGATGGTTACACAGATATGCAGTATTTT. Protein product: CATSDGYTDMQYF. The genes are TRBV24-1 and TRBJ2-3, with unresolved D. The CDR3 has 13 residues. Germline assignment: CDR1 KGHDR and CDR2 SFDVKD.

This clonotype is medium-sized. The chain combines TRBV20-1 with TRBJ2-2, with D tentatively TRBD1 or TRBD2 (6 bases each). Germline V lookup: CDR1 DFQATT, CDR2 SNEGSKA (reference sequence). The CDR3 consists of 13 residues. Trimming cost V 5 bases and J 3 bases, with 10 bases left between them. The CDR3 DNA follows: TGCAGTGCTGATAGGGGGGACACCGGGGAGCTGTTTTTT. It is translated as CSADRGDTGELFF.

This clonotype was observed at least ten times. The chain links TRBV20-1 to TRBJ1-5; D is possibly TRBD1 (6 bases). The germline gives CDR1 DFQATT, CDR2 SNEGSKA (reference sequence). The CDR3 sequence is 16 residues long. V lost 0 bases, J lost 2 bases, and 14 bases lay in between. The CDR3 spells CSARDGGQGRNQPQHF. The CDR3 DNA follows: TGCAGTGCTAGAGATGGAGGCCAGGGGCGCAATCAGCCCCAGCATTTT.

This clonotype was picked up many times. The rearrangement uses TRBV7-6 and TRBJ2-3, with 10 bases matching TRBD1. V was pared by 7 bases and J by 4 bases, with 5 bases of the junction left unmatched. The CDR3 has 14 amino acids. In germline, CDR1 is SGHVS, CDR2 FNYEAQ. DNA for the CDR3: TGTGCCAGCACCCTGACAGGGGGCTCAGATACGCAGTATTTT. This gives the protein CASTLTGGSDTQYF.

This clonotype was seen at least ten times. The chain has TRBV11-2 and TRBJ2-2, with no clear D. Deletions cut 7 bases from V and 6 bases from J, with 6 bases between. The CDR3 runs 11 residues. CDR1 and CDR2 (germline): SGHAT, FQNNGV. This CDR3 reads CASTLSGELFF. DNA for the CDR3: TGTGCCAGCACCCTGTCCGGGGAGCTGTTTTTT.

This clonotype was counted many times. This chain links TRBV21-1 with TRBJ1-1; the table's D call, TRBD1, has no DNA check behind it. TRBV21-1 has pseudogene status. The CDR3 is 16 residues long. The CDR3 region is CASSKARGLGRTEAFF. CDR3 nucleotides: TGTGCCAGCAGCAAAGCTAGGGGATTGGGTCGTACTGAAGCTTTCTTT.

This clonotype was observed a handful of times. This rearrangement joins TRBV29-1 to TRBJ1-1; D is uncertain. The CDR3 totals 12 residues. V lost 4 bases to trimming and J lost 5 bases, with 11 bases between them. Germline V lookup: CDR1 SQVTM, CDR2 ANQGSEA. CDR3 sequence (DNA): TGCAGCGTTGTGCAGAGAGAAACTGAAGCTTTCTTT. It codes for CSVVQRETEAFF.

In its sample, this clonotype was seen many times. J is TRBJ2-1 and V is TRBV4-3; 8 bases are a match to TRBD2. V shed 1 base and J 6 bases; nucleotides not matched to a gene: 5. The CDR3 runs 15 residues. CDR1 and CDR2 (germline): LGHNA, YSLEER. The CDR3 reads CASSQGVAGSNEQFF. The CDR3, as DNA: TGCGCCAGCAGCCAAGGTGTAGCGGGGAGCAATGAGCAGTTCTTC.

This clonotype was seen ten or more times. The V call is TRBV6-5, the J call TRBJ1-2, with D unresolved. Germline CDR1 MNHEY, CDR2 SVGAGI. V was trimmed by 2 bases and J by 2 bases, leaving 9 bases between them. This CDR3 contains 14 residues. In DNA, the CDR3 is TGTGCCAGCAGTTACGATCGACTGAACTATGGCTACACCTTC. Translation gives CASSYDRLNYGYTF.

This clonotype was counted at least ten times. This chain uses TRBV7-8 with TRBJ2-1; the D is unclear. The CDR3 length is 11 residues. The V and J ends lost 8 bases and 9 bases respectively, with 11 bases between them. The germline V gene encodes CDR1 SGHVS and CDR2 FQNEAQ. Here the CDR3 reads CASGPRGEQFF. The CDR3, as DNA: TGTGCCAGCGGGCCCCGTGGTGAGCAGTTCTTC.

This clonotype has ten or more counts. The V call is TRBV15, the J call TRBJ2-7, with D possibly called TRBD1 or TRBD2 (5 bases each). CDR1 LNHNV and CDR2 YYDKDF come from the germline V gene (reference sequence). V shed 3 bases and J shed 2 bases, with 14 bases lying between them. The CDR3 runs 15 residues. CDR3 DNA sequence: TGTGCCACCAGCAGTAGTGGGACCTTCCCCTACGAGCAGTACTTC. This translates into CATSSSGTFPYEQYF.

This clonotype was found many times. CDR3 DNA: TGTGCCAGCGGATATAATTTAGGGGGCTCTGGAAACACCATATATTTT. Translating gives CASGYNLGGSGNTIYF. This chain links TRBV7-9 with TRBJ1-3; possible D gene TRBD1, 6 bases. The V gene lost 8 bases and the J gene lost 0 bases, with 17 bases spanning the gap. Germline V gene data show CDR1 as SEHNR and CDR2 as FQNEAQ (reference sequence). CDR3 length equals 16 residues.